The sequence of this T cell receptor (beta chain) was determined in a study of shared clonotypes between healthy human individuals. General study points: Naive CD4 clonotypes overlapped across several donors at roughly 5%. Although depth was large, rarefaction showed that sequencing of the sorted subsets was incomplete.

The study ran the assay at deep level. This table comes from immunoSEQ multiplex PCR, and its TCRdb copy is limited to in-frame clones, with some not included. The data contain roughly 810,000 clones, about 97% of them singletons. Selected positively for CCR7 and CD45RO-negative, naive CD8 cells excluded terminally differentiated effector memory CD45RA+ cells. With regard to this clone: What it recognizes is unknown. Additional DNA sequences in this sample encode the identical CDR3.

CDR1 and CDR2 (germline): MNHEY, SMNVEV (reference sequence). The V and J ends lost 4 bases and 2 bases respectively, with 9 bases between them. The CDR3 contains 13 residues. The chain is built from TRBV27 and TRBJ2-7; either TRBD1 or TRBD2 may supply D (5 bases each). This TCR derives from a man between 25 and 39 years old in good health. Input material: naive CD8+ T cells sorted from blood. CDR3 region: CASSWGLAYEQYF. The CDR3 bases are TGTGCCAGCAGTTGGGGGTTGGCCTACGAGCAGTACTTC.